The clone carrying this T cell receptor beta chain was observed a single time. The target antigen is unknown. The PCR made use of 60 Vbeta and 13 Jbeta primers. The data were produced by immunoSEQ multiplex PCR, yet TCRdb's version contains in-frame clones alone and is incomplete. Of 60,000 to 90,000 clones listed, 65% to 70% are singletons. V was clipped by 1 base and J by 4 bases, with 5 bases between them. This CDR3 has 13 amino acids. The germline V gene encodes CDR1 KGHSH and CDR2 LQKENI. The data belong to a study of cytomegalovirus exposure and HLA in healthy donors. The study's findings and limits: According to a later analysis, most TCR beta chains associated with CMV appeared HLA-restricted. In a later analysis, common viral pathogens appeared linked to several of the most significant clusters. Earlier analysis looked at TCR beta V segments, and most were productive about 90% or about 30% of the time.

The sequenced material came from PBMCs. The V call is TRBV18, the J call TRBJ1-5; D ambiguous. The TCR comes from a man aged 40-49 years in good health and CMV-seropositive. The CDR3 DNA is TGTGCCAGCTCACCACTTCAGAATCAGCCCCAGCATTTT. Translated: CASSPLQNQPQHF.